Listed below are T cell receptor beta chains from one sample, sequenced in a study of cytomegalovirus exposure and HLA in healthy donors. The table came from immunoSEQ multiplex PCR; TCRdb's copy has only in-frame clones and leaves some out. The data contain about 120,000 clones, roughly 80% of them singletons. The sample taken for sequencing was PBMCs. These TCRs come from a female donor in good health and CMV-seronegative. CDR3s include the opening cysteine and the closing phenylalanine or tryptophan. A D gene is named only where the DNA matches it firmly. A clone size is listed for some rows: how often the clone was seen (once, few, many), or a class if it is expanded.

abundance | j_gene | v_gene | d_gene | CDR3aa | CDR3nt
. | TRBJ2-2 | TRBV4-1 | . | CASSHWPGLRGGELFF | TGCGCCAGCAGCCATTGGCCGGGACTCCGAGGGGGGGAGCTGTTTTTT
. | TRBJ1-2 | TRBV5-5 | . | CASSRRVTGPYGYTF | TGTGCCAGCAGCCGACGTGTCACAGGTCCCTATGGCTACACCTTC
. | TRBJ1-1 | TRBV5-1 | . | CASSLWQPRNTEAFF | TGCGCCAGCAGCTTGTGGCAGCCTAGGAACACTGAAGCTTTCTTT
few | TRBJ2-2 | TRBV19 | . | CASRQAGELFF | TGTGCCAGTAGGCAGGCCGGGGAGCTGTTTTTT
few | TRBJ2-7 | TRBV7-6 | TRBD2 | CASSSHPAGGADEQYF | TGTGCCAGCAGCTCCCATCCCGCGGGAGGGGCTGACGAGCAGTACTTC
. | TRBJ1-1 | TRBV5-1 | . | CASTGAGGVNTEAFF | TGCGCCAGCACAGGGGCGGGGGGAGTAAACACTGAAGCTTTCTTT
. | TRBJ2-5 | TRBV10-1 | . | CASSDQGTETQYF | TGCGCCAGCAGTGACCAGGGGACGGAGACCCAGTACTTC
. | TRBJ2-3 | TRBV7-3 | TRBD2 | CASSLAGLGGDTQYF | TGTGCCAGCAGCCTGGCGGGACTAGGCGGAGATACGCAGTATTTT
. | TRBJ2-7 | TRBV29-1 | TRBD1 | CSVEGTGIGSEQYF | TGCAGCGTTGAGGGGACAGGGATTGGCTCCGAGCAGTACTTC
. | TRBJ1-4 | TRBV28 | . | CASSFKVLVEEKLFF | TGTGCCAGCAGTTTTAAAGTGTTGGTTGAGGAAAAACTGTTTTTT
. | TRBJ1-1 | TRBV19 | . | CASRTAGREAFF | TGTGCCAGTAGGACCGCGGGCCGGGAAGCTTTCTTT
. | TRBJ1-1 | TRBV19 | TRBD1 | CASSDRERDTEAFF | TGTGCCAGTAGTGACAGGGAGAGGGACACTGAAGCTTTCTTT
. | TRBJ2-7 | TRBV27 | . | CASSLGFGAYEQYF | TGTGCCAGCAGTTTAGGTTTCGGGGCCTACGAGCAGTACTTC
. | TRBJ2-1 | TRBV5-1 | TRBD2 | CASSLGTSGSDEQFF | TGCGCCAGCAGCTTGGGGACTAGCGGGAGTGATGAGCAGTTCTTC
. | TRBJ2-5 | TRBV9 | . | CASSVAGGQETQYF | TGTGCCAGCAGCGTAGCTGGGGGGCAAGAGACCCAGTACTTC
. | TRBJ2-7 | TRBV28 | TRBD2 | CASTAGGRKQYF | TGTGCCAGCACCGCCGGGGGGAGGAAGCAGTACTTC
once | TRBJ1-1 | TRBV6-5 | TRBD1 | CASSSGGGEAFF | TGTGCCAGCAGTTCAGGGGGCGGTGAAGCTTTCTTT
. | TRBJ2-7 | TRBV21-1 | . | CASTGQDPYEQYF | TGTGCCAGCACGGGACAGGACCCCTACGAGCAGTACTTC
. | TRBJ2-7 | TRBV4-1 | . | CASSSPPREPTYEQYF | TGCGCCAGCAGCTCGCCCCCCAGGGAACCAACCTACGAGCAGTACTTC
. | TRBJ1-5 | TRBV19 | TRBD1 | CASSGQAYSNQPQHF | TGTGCCAGTAGTGGACAGGCCTATAGCAATCAGCCCCAGCATTTT
. | TRBJ2-2 | TRBV30 | TRBD1 | CAWSAGTGGWGELFF | TGTGCCTGGAGTGCTGGGACAGGGGGCTGGGGGGAGCTGTTTTTT
. | TRBJ1-5 | TRBV6-1 | . | CASSEARRDLSTQPQHF | TGTGCCAGCAGTGAAGCGCGGAGGGACCTATCCACTCAGCCCCAGCATTTT
. | TRBJ2-1 | TRBV20-1 | . | CSARGLNEQFF | TGCAGTGCTAGAGGACTCAATGAGCAGTTCTTC
. | TRBJ2-7 | TRBV5-1 | TRBD2 | CASSLGLAGAWGYEQYF | TGCGCCAGCAGCTTGGGGCTAGCGGGGGCCTGGGGCTACGAGCAGTACTTC
. | TRBJ2-3 | TRBV19 | . | CASSITGSTDTQYF | TGTGCCAGTAGTATCACCGGGAGCACAGATACGCAGTATTTT
. | TRBJ1-2 | TRBV18 | TRBD1 | CASSPEGQGLYGYTF | TGTGCCAGCTCACCAGAGGGACAGGGCCTCTATGGCTACACCTTC
few | TRBJ2-3 | TRBV9 | TRBD2 | CASSVDLAVPTDTQYF | TGTGCCAGCAGCGTAGATCTAGCGGTTCCCACAGATACGCAGTATTTT
. | TRBJ1-2 | TRBV19 | . | CASSMGRPLDGYTF | TGTGCCAGTAGTATGGGGCGCCCCCTGGATGGCTACACCTTC
few | TRBJ2-3 | TRBV7-6 | TRBD2 | CASSLAGGPSDTQYF | TGTGCCAGCAGCTTAGCGGGAGGGCCCTCAGATACGCAGTATTTT
once | TRBJ2-6 | TRBV6-5 | . | CASSYLGSGANGLTF | TGTGCCAGCAGTTACCTGGGCTCTGGGGCCAACGGCCTGACTTTC
. | TRBJ2-1 | TRBV6-6 | . | CASSYGRDPWFF | TGTGCCAGCAGTTATGGGCGGGACCCCTGGTTCTTC
once | TRBJ2-5 | TRBV20-1 | TRBD2 | CSASGFQTSNF | TGCAGTGCTAGTGGCTTCCAGACTAGCAACTTC
once | TRBJ2-7 | TRBV5-5 | TRBD2 | CASSLVPGGTYEQYF | TGTGCCAGCAGCTTAGTCCCGGGAGGAACCTACGAGCAGTACTTC